This TCR beta chain was recovered during a study of CD8 T cells in Susac syndrome. Notes on the study in general: The relatively small number of individuals in the TCR sequencing and HLA analysis was acknowledged by the study.

V lost 0 bases and J lost 4; bases outside the gene matches: 8. From germline, CDR1 is LGHNA and CDR2 YSLEER. This CDR3 region has 16 residues. The T cells that were sequenced for TCR beta were CD8+ and CD4+ cells from blood. Random hexamers were used to reverse transcribe 0.5 to 1 ug of RNA. Amplification of the TCR beta CDR3 was carried out by immunoSEQ multiplex PCR, which spanned a total of 54 Vbeta and 13 Jbeta segments. MiXCR, applied by TCRdb to the immunoSEQ multiplex PCR reads, yields one record per CDR3 protein. The profile covers about 69,000 distinct CDR3 sequences, with roughly 94% appearing a single time and 0.2% to 0.25% taken by the ten largest. This clonotype was counted a single time. Its antigen is unknown.

The sequencing sample was made of CD8+ T cells from PBMCs. The source is a human donor in good health. This chain connects TRBV4-3 to TRBJ1-1, with 7 bases identical to TRBD1. CDR3 DNA sequence: TGCGCCAGCAGCCAAGATTACCAGGGGGACGCCACTGAAGCTTTCTTT. Amino acids: CASSQDYQGDATEAFF.